This T cell receptor beta chain came from a study of Graves' ophthalmopathy and Graves' hyperthyroidism. RNA served as the template for amplifying TCR beta CDR3 regions. An initial RT-PCR round employing HTBI primers preceded a second-round multiplex PCR. One entry per CDR3 protein results from TCRdb running MiXCR on the multiplex PCR reads. The profile shows some 1.1 million distinct CDR3 sequences, about 36% of them singletons. This CDR3 region has 13 residues. Trimming stripped 6 bases from V and 4 bases from J, with 13 bases between. The germline gives CDR1 MNHEY, CDR2 SVGAGI. This receptor was obtained from an adult man with Graves' hyperthyroidism. The chain joins TRBV6-5 to TRBJ2-7; D may be TRBD2 (6 bases). Input material: peripheral blood or thyroid tissue (not recorded which). This CDR3 reads CASRMASAYEQYF. The CDR3 DNA reads as TGTGCCAGCAGAATGGCTAGCGCGTACGAGCAGTACTTC.